This T cell receptor beta chain was captured by sequencing in a study of OX40 agonist ivuxolimab in advanced cancers. Looking at the study overall: Cohort: about 82% men, mean age about 60, aged about 20 to 85.

Germline CDR1 LNHDA, CDR2 SQIVND (reference sequence). The V and J ends lost 5 bases and 0 bases respectively, with 14 bases between them. The CDR3 extends over 15 amino acids. Libraries were prepared by immunoSEQ multiplex PCR; TCRdb keeps only in-frame clonotypes and omits some of them. Altogether 65,000 to 85,000 clones are present, more than 85% being singletons, with the ten largest covering 7.6%. Source: CD4+ or CD8+ T cells sorted from blood, taken in a trial of the OX40 agonist ivuxolimab. The chain joins TRBV19 to TRBJ2-7; possible D gene TRBD1, 6 bases. This clonotype originated in an adult with an advanced solid tumor such as melanoma, head and neck, liver or kidney cancer. CDR3 sequence: CASSFFGGDSYEQYF. The CDR3 region has the DNA TGTGCCAGTAGTTTTTTTGGGGGCGACTCCTACGAGCAGTACTTC.